The text below deals with one TCR beta chain. This entry comes from a study of identifying expanded T cells in peripheral blood. The CDR3 totals 19 residues. Clones were sequenced by immunoSEQ multiplex PCR, and TCRdb holds only the in-frame ones, with some missing. In the table there are 95,000 to 100,000 clones, about 83% of which are singletons. Sequencing was performed on blood. This sequence originates from a person aged 18 to 75 in good health. The J gene is TRBJ1-4, the V gene TRBV21-1. TRBV21-1 has pseudogene status. CDR3 in DNA: TGTGCCAGCAGCAAAGTCGGGAGGGGGAGGCGGCCAACTAATGAAAAACTGTTTTTT. Translating gives CASSKVGRGRRPTNEKLFF.